This record concerns one TCR beta chain sequence. Its specificity is not known. This sample was included in a study of early stage breast cancer tumors. Study-wide context: Around 10-fold was the mean read coverage per sample. Broader study findings: Commonly generated sequences made up most enriched TCRB sequences shared between patients. Tumor and normal breast were distinguished via blood comparison in about 85% of the 16 patients. Compared with adjacent normal breast tissue, tumors showed 2 to 3-fold greater T cell density and higher clonality.

The germline V gene has CDR1 SGHTA and CDR2 FQGTGA. This CDR3 comprises 14 residues. Trimming removed 7 bases from V and 3 bases from J, with 12 bases in between. The table came from immunoSEQ multiplex PCR; TCRdb's copy has only in-frame clones and leaves some out. The sample contains under 35,000 clones, about four fifths of which appear only once. V is TRBV7-3 and J is TRBJ2-2, with D hard to call. The sequenced sample was blood. The receptor was isolated from a person between 50 and 60 years old with breast cancer. CDR3 amino acids: CASTSGLYTGELFF. The CDR3 region has the DNA TGTGCCAGCACGTCCGGTTTGTACACCGGGGAGCTGTTTTTT.